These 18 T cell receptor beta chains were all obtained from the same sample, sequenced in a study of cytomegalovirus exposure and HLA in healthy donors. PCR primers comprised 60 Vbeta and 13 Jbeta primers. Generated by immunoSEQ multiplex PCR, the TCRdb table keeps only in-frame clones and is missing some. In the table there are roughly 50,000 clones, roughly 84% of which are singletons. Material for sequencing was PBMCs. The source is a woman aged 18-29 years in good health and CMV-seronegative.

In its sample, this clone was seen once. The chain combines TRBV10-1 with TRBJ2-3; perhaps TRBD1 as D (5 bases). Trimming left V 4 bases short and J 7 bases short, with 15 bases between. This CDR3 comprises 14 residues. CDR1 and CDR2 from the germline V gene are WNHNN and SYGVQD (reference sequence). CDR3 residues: CASSGQGARYTQYF. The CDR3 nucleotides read TGCGCCAGCAGTGGGCAAGGGGCTCGGTATACGCAGTATTTT.

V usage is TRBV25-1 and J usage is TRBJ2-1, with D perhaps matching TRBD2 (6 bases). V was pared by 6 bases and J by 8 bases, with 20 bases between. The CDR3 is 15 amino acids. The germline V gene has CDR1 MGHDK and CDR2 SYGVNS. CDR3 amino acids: CASSKREFLIDEQFF. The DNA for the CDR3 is TGTGCCAGCAGCAAACGGGAGTTTTTAATCGATGAGCAGTTCTTC.

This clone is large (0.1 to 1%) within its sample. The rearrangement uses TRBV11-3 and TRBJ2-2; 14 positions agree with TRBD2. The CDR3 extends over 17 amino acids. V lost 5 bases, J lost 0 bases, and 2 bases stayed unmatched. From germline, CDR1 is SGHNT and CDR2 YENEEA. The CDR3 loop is CASSVGLAGANTGELFF. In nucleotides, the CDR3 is TGTGCCAGCAGCGTGGGACTAGCGGGAGCGAACACCGGGGAGCTGTTTTTT.

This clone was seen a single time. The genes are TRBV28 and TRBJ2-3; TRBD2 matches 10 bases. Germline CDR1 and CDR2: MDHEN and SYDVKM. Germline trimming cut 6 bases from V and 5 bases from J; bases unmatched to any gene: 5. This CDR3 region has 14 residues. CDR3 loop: CASRASGRGDTQYF. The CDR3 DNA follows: TGTGCCAGCAGGGCTAGCGGGAGAGGAGATACGCAGTATTTT.

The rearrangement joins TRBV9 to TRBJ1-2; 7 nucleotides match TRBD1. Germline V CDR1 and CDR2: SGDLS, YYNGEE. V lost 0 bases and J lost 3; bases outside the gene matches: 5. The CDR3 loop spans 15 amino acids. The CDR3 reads CASSVAVGGHYGYTF. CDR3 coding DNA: TGTGCCAGCAGCGTAGCAGTAGGGGGCCACTATGGCTACACCTTC.

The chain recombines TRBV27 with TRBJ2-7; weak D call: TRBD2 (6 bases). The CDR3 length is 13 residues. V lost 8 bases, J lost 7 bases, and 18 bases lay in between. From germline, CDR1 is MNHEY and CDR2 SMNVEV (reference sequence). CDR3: CASRGTPSKEQYF. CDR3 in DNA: TGTGCCAGCCGAGGGACTCCCTCCAAGGAGCAGTACTTC.

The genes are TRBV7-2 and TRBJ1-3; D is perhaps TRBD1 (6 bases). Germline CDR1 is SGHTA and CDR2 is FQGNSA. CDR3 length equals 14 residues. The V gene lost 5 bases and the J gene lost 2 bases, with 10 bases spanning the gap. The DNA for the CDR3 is TGTGCCAGCAGCCTACAGGGAACTGGAAACACCATATATTTT. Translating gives CASSLQGTGNTIYF.

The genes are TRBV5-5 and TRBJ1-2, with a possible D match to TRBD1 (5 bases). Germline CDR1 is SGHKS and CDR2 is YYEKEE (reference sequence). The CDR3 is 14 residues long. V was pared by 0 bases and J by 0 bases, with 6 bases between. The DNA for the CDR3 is TGTGCCAGCAGCTTGGGACAGTCTAACTATGGCTACACCTTC. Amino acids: CASSLGQSNYGYTF.

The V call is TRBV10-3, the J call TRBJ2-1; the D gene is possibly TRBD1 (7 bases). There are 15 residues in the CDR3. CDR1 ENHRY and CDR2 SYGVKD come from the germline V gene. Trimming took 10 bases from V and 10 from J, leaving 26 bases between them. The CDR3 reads CASGTDREALGEQFF. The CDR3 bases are TGTGCCAGCGGAACAGACAGGGAGGCCCTTGGAGAGCAGTTCTTC.

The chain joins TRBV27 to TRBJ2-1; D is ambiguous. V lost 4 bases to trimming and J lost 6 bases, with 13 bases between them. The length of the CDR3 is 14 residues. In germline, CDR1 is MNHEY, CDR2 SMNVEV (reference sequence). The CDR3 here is CASSSDGRSNEQFF. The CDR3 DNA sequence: TGTGCCAGCAGTTCTGACGGCAGGTCCAATGAGCAGTTCTTC.

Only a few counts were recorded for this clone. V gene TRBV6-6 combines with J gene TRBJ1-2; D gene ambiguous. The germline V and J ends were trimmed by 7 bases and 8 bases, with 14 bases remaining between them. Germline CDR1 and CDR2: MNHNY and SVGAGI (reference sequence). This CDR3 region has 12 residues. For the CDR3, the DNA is TGTGCCAGCATCCAATGGCCCCACGGCTACACCTTC. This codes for CASIQWPHGYTF.

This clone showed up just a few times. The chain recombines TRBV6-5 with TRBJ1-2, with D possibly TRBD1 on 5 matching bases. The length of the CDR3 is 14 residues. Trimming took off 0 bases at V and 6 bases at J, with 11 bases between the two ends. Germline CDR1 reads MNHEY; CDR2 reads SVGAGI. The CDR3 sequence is CASSYSRGVDGYTF. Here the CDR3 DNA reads TGTGCCAGCAGTTACTCGCGGGGGGTAGATGGCTACACCTTC.

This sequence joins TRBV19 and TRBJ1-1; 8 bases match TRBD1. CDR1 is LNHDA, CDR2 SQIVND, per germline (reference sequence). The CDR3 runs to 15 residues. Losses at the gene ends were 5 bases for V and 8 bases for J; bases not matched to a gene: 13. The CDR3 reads CASSFGQGLAPEAFF. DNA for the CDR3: TGTGCCAGTAGTTTCGGACAGGGTTTGGCCCCAGAAGCTTTCTTT.

CDR3 nucleotide sequence: TGTGCCAGCAGTGCGCGACTAGGGGAGCAGTACTTC. Translation gives CASSARLGEQYF. V is TRBV6-1 and J is TRBJ2-7; TRBD2 might be the D (6 bases). Germline CDR1 and CDR2: MNHNS and SASEGT. CDR3 size: 12 residues. V was clipped by 4 bases and J by 7 bases, with 11 bases between them.

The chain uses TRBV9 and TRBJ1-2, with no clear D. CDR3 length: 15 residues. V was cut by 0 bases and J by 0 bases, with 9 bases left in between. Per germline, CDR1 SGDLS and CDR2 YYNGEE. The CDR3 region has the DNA TGTGCCAGCAGCGTAGCCCCAGGTTCTAACTATGGCTACACCTTC. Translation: CASSVAPGSNYGYTF. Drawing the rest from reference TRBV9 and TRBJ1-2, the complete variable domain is DSGVTQTPKHLITATGQRVTLRCSPRSGDLSVYWYQQSLDQGLQFLIQYYNGEERAKGNILERFSAQQFPDLHSELNLSSLELGDSALYFCASSVAPGSNYGYTFGSGTRLTVV.

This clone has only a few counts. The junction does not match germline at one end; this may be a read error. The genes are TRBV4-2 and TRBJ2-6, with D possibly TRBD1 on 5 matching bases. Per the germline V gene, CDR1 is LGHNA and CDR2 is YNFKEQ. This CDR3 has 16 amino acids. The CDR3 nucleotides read TGTGCCAGCAGCCAAGATTCGAGCTCTGGGGCCAACGGCCTGACTTTC. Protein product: CASSQDSSSGANGLTF.

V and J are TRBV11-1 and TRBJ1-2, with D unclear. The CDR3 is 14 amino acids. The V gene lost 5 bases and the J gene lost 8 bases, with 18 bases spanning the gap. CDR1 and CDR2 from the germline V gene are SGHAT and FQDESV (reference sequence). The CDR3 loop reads CASSQAGMTRGYTF. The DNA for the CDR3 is TGTGCCAGCAGCCAAGCGGGAATGACGAGAGGCTACACCTTC.

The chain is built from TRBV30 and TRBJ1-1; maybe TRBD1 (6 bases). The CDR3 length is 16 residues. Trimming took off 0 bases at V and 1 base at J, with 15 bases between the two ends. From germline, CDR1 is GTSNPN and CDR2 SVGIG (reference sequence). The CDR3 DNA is TGTGCCTGGAGTGTACCCAGGGGCAAGGGGAACACTGAAGCTTTCTTT. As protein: CAWSVPRGKGNTEAFF.